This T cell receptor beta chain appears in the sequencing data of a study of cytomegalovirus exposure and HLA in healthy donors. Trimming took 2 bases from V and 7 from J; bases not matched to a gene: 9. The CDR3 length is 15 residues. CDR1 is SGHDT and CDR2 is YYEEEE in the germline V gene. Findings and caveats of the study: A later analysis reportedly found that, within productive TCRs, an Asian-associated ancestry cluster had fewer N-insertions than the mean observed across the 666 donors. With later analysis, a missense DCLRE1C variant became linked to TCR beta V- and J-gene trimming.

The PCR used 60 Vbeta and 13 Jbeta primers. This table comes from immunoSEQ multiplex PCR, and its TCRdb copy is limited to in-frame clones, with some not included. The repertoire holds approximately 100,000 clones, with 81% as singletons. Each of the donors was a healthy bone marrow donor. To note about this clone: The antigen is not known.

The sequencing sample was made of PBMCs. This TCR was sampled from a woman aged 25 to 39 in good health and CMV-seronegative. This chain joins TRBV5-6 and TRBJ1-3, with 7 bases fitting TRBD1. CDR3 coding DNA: TGTGCCAGCAGCTTCCGGGACAGAATCTATAACACCATATATTTT. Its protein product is CASSFRDRIYNTIYF.